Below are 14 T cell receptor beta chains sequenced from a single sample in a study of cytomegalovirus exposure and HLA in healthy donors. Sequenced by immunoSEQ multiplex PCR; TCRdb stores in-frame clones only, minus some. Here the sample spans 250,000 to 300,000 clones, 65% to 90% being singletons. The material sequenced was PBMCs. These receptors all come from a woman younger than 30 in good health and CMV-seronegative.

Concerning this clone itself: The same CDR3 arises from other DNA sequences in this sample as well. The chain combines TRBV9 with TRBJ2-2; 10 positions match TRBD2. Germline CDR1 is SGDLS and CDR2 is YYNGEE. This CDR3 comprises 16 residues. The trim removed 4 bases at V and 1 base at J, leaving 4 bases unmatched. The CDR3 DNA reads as TGTGCCAGCAGCCCACGGACTAGCGGGAACACCGGGGAGCTGTTTTTT. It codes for CASSPRTSGNTGELFF.

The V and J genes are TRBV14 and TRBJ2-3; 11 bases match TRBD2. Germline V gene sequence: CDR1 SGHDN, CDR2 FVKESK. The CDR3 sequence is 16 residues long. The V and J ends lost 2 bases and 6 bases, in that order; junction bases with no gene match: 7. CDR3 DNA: TGTGCCAGCAGCCAACTAGCGGGAGGCGCTCGGGATACGCAGTATTTT. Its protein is CASSQLAGGARDTQYF.

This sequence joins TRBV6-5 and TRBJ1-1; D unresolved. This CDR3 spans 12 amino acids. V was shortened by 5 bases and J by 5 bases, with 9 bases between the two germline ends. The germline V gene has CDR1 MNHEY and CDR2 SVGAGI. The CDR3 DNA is TGTGCCAGCAGTCCGGGGTGGACTGAAGCTTTCTTT. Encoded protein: CASSPGWTEAFF.

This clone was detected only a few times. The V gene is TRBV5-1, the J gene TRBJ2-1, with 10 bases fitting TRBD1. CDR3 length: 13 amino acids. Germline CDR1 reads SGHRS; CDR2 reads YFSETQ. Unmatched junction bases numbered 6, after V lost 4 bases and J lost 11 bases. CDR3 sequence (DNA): TGCGCCAGCAGCACCCGGGACAGGGGAAAGCAGTTCTTC. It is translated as CASSTRDRGKQFF.

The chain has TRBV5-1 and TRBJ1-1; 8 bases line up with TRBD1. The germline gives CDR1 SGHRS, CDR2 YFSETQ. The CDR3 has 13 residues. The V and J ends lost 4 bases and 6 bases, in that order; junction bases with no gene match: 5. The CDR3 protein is CASSADRAAEAFF. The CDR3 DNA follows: TGCGCCAGCAGCGCGGACAGGGCCGCTGAAGCTTTCTTT.

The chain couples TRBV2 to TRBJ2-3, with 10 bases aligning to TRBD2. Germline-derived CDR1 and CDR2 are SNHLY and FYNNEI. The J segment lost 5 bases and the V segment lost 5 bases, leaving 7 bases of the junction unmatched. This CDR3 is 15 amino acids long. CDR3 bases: TGTGCCAGCAGTTCCAGCGGGAGGGCCGGAGATACGCAGTATTTT. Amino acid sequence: CASSSSGRAGDTQYF.

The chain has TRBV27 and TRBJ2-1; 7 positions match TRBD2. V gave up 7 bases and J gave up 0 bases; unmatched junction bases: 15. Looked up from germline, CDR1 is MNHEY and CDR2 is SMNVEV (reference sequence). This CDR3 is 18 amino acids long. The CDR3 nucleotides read TGTGCCAGCACTCCACTAGGCGGCGGGGGTCGCTCCTACAATGAGCAGTTCTTC. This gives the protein CASTPLGGGGRSYNEQFF.

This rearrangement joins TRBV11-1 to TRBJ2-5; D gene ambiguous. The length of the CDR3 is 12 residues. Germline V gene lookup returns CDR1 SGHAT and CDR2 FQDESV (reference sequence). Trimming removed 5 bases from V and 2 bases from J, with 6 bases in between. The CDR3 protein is CASSLRQETQYF. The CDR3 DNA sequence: TGTGCCAGCAGCCTACGGCAAGAGACCCAGTACTTC.

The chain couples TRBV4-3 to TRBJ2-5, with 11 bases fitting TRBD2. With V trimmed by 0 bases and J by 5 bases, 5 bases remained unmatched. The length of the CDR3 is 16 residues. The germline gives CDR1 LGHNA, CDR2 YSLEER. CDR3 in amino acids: CASSQDIAGGPETQYF. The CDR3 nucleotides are TGCGCCAGCAGCCAAGATATAGCGGGGGGGCCGGAGACCCAGTACTTC.

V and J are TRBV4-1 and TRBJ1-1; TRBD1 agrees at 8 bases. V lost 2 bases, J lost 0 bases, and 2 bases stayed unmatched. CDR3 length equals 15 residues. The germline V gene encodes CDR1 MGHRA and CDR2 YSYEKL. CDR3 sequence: CASSQQGAMNTEAFF. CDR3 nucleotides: TGCGCCAGCAGCCAACAGGGGGCGATGAACACTGAAGCTTTCTTT.

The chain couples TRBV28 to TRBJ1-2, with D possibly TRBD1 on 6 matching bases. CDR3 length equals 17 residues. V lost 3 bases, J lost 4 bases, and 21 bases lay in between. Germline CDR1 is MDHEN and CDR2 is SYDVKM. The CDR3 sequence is CASSFGQGREMGYGYTF. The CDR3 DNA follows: TGTGCCAGCAGTTTTGGGCAGGGGAGGGAGATGGGCTATGGCTACACCTTC.

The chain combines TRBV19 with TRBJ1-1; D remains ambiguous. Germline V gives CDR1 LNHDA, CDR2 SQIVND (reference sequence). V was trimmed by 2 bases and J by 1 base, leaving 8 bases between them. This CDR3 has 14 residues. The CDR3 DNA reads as TGTGCCAGTAGTATAACTATATCGAACACTGAAGCTTTCTTT. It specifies CASSITISNTEAFF. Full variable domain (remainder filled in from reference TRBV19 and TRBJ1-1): DGGITQSPKYLFRKEGQNVTLSCEQNLNHDAMYWYRQDPGQGLRLIYYSQIVNDFQKGDIAEGYSVSREKKESFPLTVTSAQKNPTAFYLCASSITISNTEAFFGQGTRLTVV.

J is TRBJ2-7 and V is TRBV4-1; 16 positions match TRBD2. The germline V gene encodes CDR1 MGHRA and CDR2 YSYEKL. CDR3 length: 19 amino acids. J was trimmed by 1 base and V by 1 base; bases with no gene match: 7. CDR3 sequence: CASSQVGLAGGPRSYEQYF. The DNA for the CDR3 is TGCGCCAGCAGCCAAGTGGGACTAGCGGGAGGGCCGAGGTCCTACGAGCAGTACTTC.

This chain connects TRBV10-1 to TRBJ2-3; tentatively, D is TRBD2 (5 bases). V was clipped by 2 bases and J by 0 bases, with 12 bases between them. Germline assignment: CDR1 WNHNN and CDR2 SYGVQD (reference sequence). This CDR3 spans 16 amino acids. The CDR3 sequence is CASSELSGPSTDTQYF. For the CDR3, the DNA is TGCGCCAGCAGTGAGCTCAGCGGCCCTAGCACAGATACGCAGTATTTT.